This TCR beta chain emerged from a study of T cells after posttransplantation cyclophosphamide. Whole-study findings and limits: Tissue-infiltrating T cells from skin or gut overlapped little with blood T cells. Recipient CMV seropositivity and CMV reactivation strongly tracked TRB clonality. Later post-transplant blood repertoires were often dominated by donor CD8+ memory clones.

A remark on this clone: No antigen is known for it.

Per germline, CDR1 LGHNA and CDR2 YSLEER. The CDR3 runs to 14 residues. The V and J ends lost 5 bases and 3 bases respectively, with 13 bases between them. Assay used: immunoSEQ multiplex PCR; TCRdb lists only in-frame clones, some missing. This table has around 47,000 clones, 94% appearing once. This related bone marrow graft donor gave peripheral blood on the day of marrow donation. This receptor was taken from a woman in her twenties or thirties in good health and a related stem cell transplant donor. Material for sequencing was PBMCs. The chain uses TRBV4-3 and TRBJ1-1; a weak D match, TRBD1 (6 bases). This chain's CDR3 is CASSATGSYTEAFF. For the CDR3, the DNA is TGCGCCAGCAGCGCTACAGGGTCATACACTGAAGCTTTCTTT.